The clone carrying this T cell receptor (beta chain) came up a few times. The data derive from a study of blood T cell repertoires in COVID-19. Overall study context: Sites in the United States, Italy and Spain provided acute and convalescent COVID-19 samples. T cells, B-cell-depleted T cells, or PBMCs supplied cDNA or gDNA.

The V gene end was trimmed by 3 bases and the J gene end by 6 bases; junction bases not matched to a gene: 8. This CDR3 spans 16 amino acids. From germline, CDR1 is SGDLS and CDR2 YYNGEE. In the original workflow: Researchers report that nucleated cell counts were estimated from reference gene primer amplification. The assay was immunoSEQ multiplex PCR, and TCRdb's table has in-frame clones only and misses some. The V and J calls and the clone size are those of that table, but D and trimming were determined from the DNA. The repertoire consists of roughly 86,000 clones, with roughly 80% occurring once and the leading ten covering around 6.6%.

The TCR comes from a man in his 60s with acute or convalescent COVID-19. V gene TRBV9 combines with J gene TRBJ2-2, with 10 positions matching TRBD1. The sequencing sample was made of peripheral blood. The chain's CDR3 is CASSATGQGKAGELFF. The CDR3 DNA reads TGTGCCAGCAGCGCCACGGGACAGGGGAAGGCCGGGGAGCTGTTTTTT.